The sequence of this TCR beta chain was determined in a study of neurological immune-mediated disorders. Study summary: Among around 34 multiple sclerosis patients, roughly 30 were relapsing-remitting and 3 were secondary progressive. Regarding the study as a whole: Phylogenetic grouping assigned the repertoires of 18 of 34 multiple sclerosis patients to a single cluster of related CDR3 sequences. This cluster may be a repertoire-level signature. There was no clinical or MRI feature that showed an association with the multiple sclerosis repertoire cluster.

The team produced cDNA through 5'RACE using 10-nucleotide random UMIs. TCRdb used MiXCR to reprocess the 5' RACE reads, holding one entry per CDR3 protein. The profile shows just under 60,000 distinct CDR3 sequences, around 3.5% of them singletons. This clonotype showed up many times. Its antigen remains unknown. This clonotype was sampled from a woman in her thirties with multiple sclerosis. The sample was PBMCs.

The CDR3 region has the DNA TGCGCCAGCAGTGAGTCTAAGGGGGCGCTGGATTCACCCCTCCACTTT. This gives the protein CASSESKGALDSPLHF. The chain is built from TRBV10-2 and TRBJ1-6, with 7 bases that match TRBD1. This CDR3 has 16 residues. Per germline, CDR1 WSHSY and CDR2 SAAADI. V gave up 0 bases and J gave up 8 bases; unmatched junction bases: 7.